This TCR beta chain was sequenced during a study of blood T cells in healthy people across ages. This clonotype was seen a handful of times. The antigen is unknown. A second PCR, run for roughly 6 to 11 cycles, used a sample-barcoded 5' primer plus a J-beta primer mix. One entry per CDR3 protein, called by TCRdb with MiXCR from the 5' RACE reads. The data contain hundreds of thousands of distinct CDR3 sequences, over 20% of them seen just once; the ten biggest clones take up approximately 3.7%. CDR1 SGHRS and CDR2 YFSETQ come from the germline V gene. The CDR3 totals 15 residues. The authors drew about 9.5 milliliters of peripheral blood from each donor. Isolated per sample were at least 6 million PBMCs. General study points: With age, beta diversity per million T cells declined roughly linearly, significantly by approximately 40.

The sequence was collected from a man aged 65 to 79 in good health. The chain joins TRBV5-1 to TRBJ2-5; D perhaps matches TRBD2 (5 bases). Judging by the DNA end, TRBJ2-7 fits better; the J call may be wrong. The sequenced sample consisted of blood. As DNA, the CDR3 is TGCGCCAGCAGGCTGGGGAGCAATCCCTCCTACGAGCAGTACTTC. Protein: CASRLGSNPSYEQYF.